This T cell receptor beta chain was identified in a study of blood T cell repertoires in COVID-19. As handled by the study authors: Amplification of reference gene primers was used by the study to estimate nucleated cell counts. Sequencing was performed with immunoSEQ multiplex PCR; in TCRdb, only in-frame clones are kept and a portion is missing. From that table come the V and J calls and clone size; the DNA was used to work out D and trimming. The sample gives 20,000 to 25,000 clones, approximately 90% of which show up once; 6.3% is in the top ten. The germline V and J ends were trimmed by 9 bases and 0 bases, with 16 bases remaining between them. The CDR3 runs to 15 residues. Germline loops: CDR1 SGHRS, CDR2 YFSETQ.

This clonotype was sampled from a woman aged 80 or over with active COVID-19. V is TRBV5-1 and J is TRBJ2-1; tentative D call: TRBD2 (5 bases). The specimen was peripheral blood. The CDR3 DNA reads TGCGCCACACGAGAGGGCACCGGCTCCTACAATGAGCAGTTCTTC. This codes for CATREGTGSYNEQFF. Based on the CDR3 plus reference TRBV5-1 and TRBJ2-1, the full variable domain is KAGVTQTPRYLIKTRGQQVTLSCSPISGHRSVSWYQQTPGQGLQFLFEYFSETQRNKGNFPGRFSGRQFSNSRSEMNVSTLELGDSALYLCATREGTGSYNEQFFGPGTRLTVL.